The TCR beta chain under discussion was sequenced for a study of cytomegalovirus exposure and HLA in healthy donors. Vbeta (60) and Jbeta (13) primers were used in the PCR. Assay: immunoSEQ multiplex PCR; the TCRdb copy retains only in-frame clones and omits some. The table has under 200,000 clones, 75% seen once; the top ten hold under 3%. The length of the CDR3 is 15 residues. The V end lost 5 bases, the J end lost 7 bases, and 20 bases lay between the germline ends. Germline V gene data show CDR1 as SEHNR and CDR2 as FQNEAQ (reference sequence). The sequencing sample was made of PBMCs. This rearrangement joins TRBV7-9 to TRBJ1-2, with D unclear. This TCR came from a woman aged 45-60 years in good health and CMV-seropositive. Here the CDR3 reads CASSPRQYYTVGYTF. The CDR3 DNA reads TGTGCCAGCAGCCCACGCCAATACTATACGGTTGGCTACACCTTC. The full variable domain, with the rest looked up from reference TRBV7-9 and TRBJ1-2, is DTGVSQNPRHKITKRGQNVTFRCDPISEHNRLYWYRQTLGQGPEFLTYFQNEAQLEKSRLLSDRFSAERPKGSFSTLEIQRTEQGDSAMYLCASSPRQYYTVGYTFGSGTRLTVV.